Presented here are 17 T cell receptor beta chains from one specimen sequenced in a study of T cells after yellow fever vaccination. In TCRdb, the 5' RACE reads were re-called with MiXCR into one record per CDR3 protein. Here the sample spans under 700,000 distinct CDR3 sequences, about a sixth being singletons. Sequences were derived from PBMCs, sampled 5 to 6 days after the first yellow fever vaccination. Receptors originate from a man between 18 and 35 years old who received the YFV17D yellow fever vaccine.

This chain connects TRBV9 to TRBJ1-1; D call uncertain. Germline-derived CDR1 and CDR2 are SGDLS and YYNGEE. This CDR3 has 14 residues. V was trimmed by 4 bases and J by 1 base, leaving 11 bases between them. The CDR3 bases are TGTGCCAGCAGCCCACACCTCCGGAACACTGAAGCTTTCTTT. Residues: CASSPHLRNTEAFF.

The chain recombines TRBV27 with TRBJ2-7; no reliable D call. The CDR3 contains 12 residues. Germline-derived CDR1 and CDR2 are MNHEY and SMNVEV (reference sequence). Trimming shortened V by 7 bases and J by 7 bases, and 14 bases separated the two germline ends. CDR3 region: CASNQSLGEQYF. CDR3 bases: TGTGCCAGCAACCAAAGCCTGGGGGAGCAGTACTTC.

This clonotype was counted ten times or more. The chain carries TRBV28 and TRBJ1-3; TRBD1 agrees at 8 bases. V dropped 5 bases and J dropped 4; count of bases not matched to a gene: 16. CDR3 length: 18 residues. Germline loops: CDR1 MDHEN, CDR2 SYDVKM. Here the CDR3 DNA reads TGTGCCAGCAGTCCGTCGGGGCAGGGGGCGAATATCGGAAACACCATATATTTT. It encodes CASSPSGQGANIGNTIYF.

This clonotype came up many times. This chain links TRBV4-3 with TRBJ1-1; D is ambiguous. CDR3 length equals 13 residues. Trimming stripped 3 bases from V and 1 base from J, with 6 bases between. Germline assignment: CDR1 LGHNA and CDR2 YSLEER. CDR3 region: CASSHPGNTEAFF. The CDR3 nucleotides read TGCGCCAGCAGCCATCCAGGGAACACTGAAGCTTTCTTT.

CDR3 protein: CASSGQGDEQFF. CDR3 coding DNA: TGTGCCAGCAGTGGTCAGGGCGATGAGCAGTTCTTC. The chain joins TRBV27 to TRBJ2-1, with D possibly TRBD1 on 5 matching bases. The germline gives CDR1 MNHEY, CDR2 SMNVEV (reference sequence). The CDR3 runs 12 residues. Trimming took 5 bases from V and 8 from J, leaving 10 bases between them.

This clonotype was detected a few times. The chain joins TRBV5-1 to TRBJ2-5; no firm D call. With 4 bases removed from V and 5 bases from J, the gap between germline ends came to 18 bases. The germline V gene has CDR1 SGHRS and CDR2 YFSETQ. The CDR3 loop spans 15 amino acids. The DNA of the CDR3 is TGCGCCAGCAGCGAGCCAGGAAGGTTACTGGAGACCCAGTACTTC. Translation: CASSEPGRLLETQYF.

The chain has TRBV20-1 and TRBJ2-2; D ambiguous. Germline V gene sequence: CDR1 DFQATT, CDR2 SNEGSKA (reference sequence). The CDR3 is 16 residues long. V lost 0 bases and J 1 base, leaving 12 bases between the germline ends. CDR3 sequence reads: CSARDSLAGNTGELFF. CDR3 bases: TGCAGTGCTAGAGATTCCCTGGCAGGGAACACCGGGGAGCTGTTTTTT.

This clonotype was seen a few times. CDR3 sequence reads: CASSYNRDSQETQYF. In DNA form, the CDR3 reads TGTGCCAGCAGTTACAATCGGGACTCACAAGAGACCCAGTACTTC. This chain joins TRBV6-2 or TRBV6-3 and TRBJ2-5, with TRBD2 as a possible D gene (6 bases). V lost 2 bases and J 2 bases, leaving 12 bases between the germline ends. This CDR3 has 15 amino acids. Germline CDR1 MNHEY, CDR2 SVGEGT.

The gene calls are TRBV6-4 and TRBJ2-1, with D unresolved. The CDR3 spans 13 residues. Trimming cost V 4 bases and J 4 bases, with 8 bases left between them. Germline CDR1 MRHNA, CDR2 SNTAGT. CDR3 amino acids: CASSATDYNEQFF. CDR3 DNA sequence: TGTGCCAGCAGTGCGACCGATTACAATGAGCAGTTCTTC.

This clonotype was seen more than once but under ten times. This chain joins TRBV6-1 and TRBJ1-1; TRBD1 agrees at 8 bases. V lost 6 bases, J lost 11 bases, and 11 bases stayed unmatched. The CDR3 is 13 residues long. CDR1 is MNHNS and CDR2 is SASEGT in the germline V gene. The DNA of the CDR3 is TGTGCCAGCAGCAAGGGAAACAGGGGGGCGGCTTTCTTT. Translation: CASSKGNRGAAFF.

Only a few counts were recorded for this clonotype. The V call is TRBV20-1, the J call TRBJ2-7; TRBD1 matches at 9 bases. The trim removed 3 bases at V and 6 bases at J, leaving 12 bases unmatched. Per the germline V gene, CDR1 is DFQATT and CDR2 is SNEGSKA (reference sequence). The CDR3 runs to 15 residues. This chain's CDR3 is CSARESGTGHGEQYF. CDR3 in DNA: TGCAGTGCTAGGGAAAGCGGGACAGGGCACGGCGAGCAGTACTTC.

This clonotype turned up a few times. The chain joins TRBV27 to TRBJ1-1, with TRBD1 matching over 9 bases. There are 15 residues in the CDR3. The J segment lost 2 bases and the V segment lost 7 bases, leaving 8 bases of the junction unmatched. CDR1 is MNHEY, CDR2 SMNVEV, per germline (reference sequence). CDR3 sequence: CASNRGRETNTEAFF. CDR3 DNA: TGTGCCAGCAACAGGGGGCGAGAGACCAACACTGAAGCTTTCTTT.

V is TRBV7-9 and J is TRBJ2-5; D is perhaps TRBD1 (6 bases). Deletions cut 5 bases from V and 0 bases from J, with 10 bases between. Germline CDR1 reads SEHNR; CDR2 reads FQNEAQ (reference sequence). The CDR3 is made up of 14 amino acids. This chain's CDR3 is CASSRTANQETQYF. The CDR3 DNA is TGTGCCAGCAGCCGGACAGCAAACCAAGAGACCCAGTACTTC.

This clonotype was detected a few times. The rearrangement links TRBV18 to TRBJ2-1; 7 positions match TRBD2. Germline CDR1 and CDR2: KGHSH and LQKENI. V lost 3 bases, J lost 9 bases, and 8 bases stayed unmatched. The length of the CDR3 is 14 residues. In DNA, the CDR3 is TGTGCCAGCTCACCGCGTACGGGGGAGGGTGAGCAGTTCTTC. It yields the protein CASSPRTGEGEQFF.

The chain combines TRBV12-3 or TRBV12-4 with TRBJ1-1; possibly TRBD1 for D (6 bases). The CDR3 sequence is 12 residues long. The V end was cut by 7 bases, the J end by 6 bases, with 12 bases between. For the CDR3, the DNA is TGTGCCAGCACCTTAGGGGGGCCTGAAGCTTTCTTT. It translates to CASTLGGPEAFF.

This clonotype has only a few counts. DNA for the CDR3: TGCGCCAGCAGCTGGATGGGTTATAATGAAAAACTGTTTTTT. Translated: CASSWMGYNEKLFF. The rearrangement joins TRBV5-1 to TRBJ1-4; D uncertain. The germline CDR1 and CDR2 sequences are SGHRS and YFSETQ. This CDR3 is built from 14 residues. V lost 3 bases, J lost 4 bases, and 10 bases lay in between.

This clonotype was seen at least ten times. The chain carries TRBV7-2 and TRBJ2-2; 9 nucleotides align to TRBD1. There are 16 residues in the CDR3. The V and J ends lost 5 bases and 6 bases, in that order; junction bases with no gene match: 10. Germline V gene lookup returns CDR1 SGHTA and CDR2 FQGNSA. CDR3 amino acids: CASSGTGTGIPGELFF. Written as DNA, the CDR3 is TGTGCCAGCAGCGGCACCGGGACAGGGATCCCCGGGGAGCTGTTTTTT.